This record looks at one T cell receptor beta chain sequence and its context. The data derive from a study of blood T cell repertoires in COVID-19. Study context: COVID-19 samples, acute and convalescent, were from the United States, Italy and Spain. Sample material is recorded as cDNA or gDNA derived from T cells, B-cell-depleted T cells, or PBMCs.

Looked up from germline, CDR1 is MNHEY and CDR2 is SMNVEV (reference sequence). Trimming took off 4 bases at V and 8 bases at J, with 17 bases between the two ends. The CDR3 totals 14 residues. As handled by the study authors: From reference gene primer amplification, estimates of nucleated cell counts were derived. TCRdb's copy holds only in-frame clones and misses some; the assay was immunoSEQ multiplex PCR. D and trimming were read from the DNA, whereas the V and J calls and clone size are those reported in that table. The table includes some 400,000 clones, 81% detected once. The receptor comes from a human donor with acute or convalescent COVID-19. The donor label of this sample is uncertain. The rearrangement links TRBV27 to TRBJ1-2; possibly TRBD1 for D (5 bases). Source material: peripheral blood. CDR3: CASSSFARGGGYTF. The DNA of the CDR3 is TGTGCCAGCAGTTCCTTTGCAAGGGGTGGCGGCTACACCTTC.